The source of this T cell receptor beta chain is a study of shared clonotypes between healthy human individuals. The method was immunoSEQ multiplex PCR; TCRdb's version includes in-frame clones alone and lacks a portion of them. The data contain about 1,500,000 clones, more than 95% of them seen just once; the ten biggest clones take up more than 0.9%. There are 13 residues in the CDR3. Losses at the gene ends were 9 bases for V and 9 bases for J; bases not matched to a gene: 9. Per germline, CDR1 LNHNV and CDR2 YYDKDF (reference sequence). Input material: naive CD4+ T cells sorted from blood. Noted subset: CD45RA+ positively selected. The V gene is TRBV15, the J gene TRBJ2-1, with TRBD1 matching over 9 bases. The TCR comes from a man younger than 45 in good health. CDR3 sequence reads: CATRTGVWGEQFF. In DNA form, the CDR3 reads TGTGCCACTAGGACAGGGGTCTGGGGTGAGCAGTTCTTC.